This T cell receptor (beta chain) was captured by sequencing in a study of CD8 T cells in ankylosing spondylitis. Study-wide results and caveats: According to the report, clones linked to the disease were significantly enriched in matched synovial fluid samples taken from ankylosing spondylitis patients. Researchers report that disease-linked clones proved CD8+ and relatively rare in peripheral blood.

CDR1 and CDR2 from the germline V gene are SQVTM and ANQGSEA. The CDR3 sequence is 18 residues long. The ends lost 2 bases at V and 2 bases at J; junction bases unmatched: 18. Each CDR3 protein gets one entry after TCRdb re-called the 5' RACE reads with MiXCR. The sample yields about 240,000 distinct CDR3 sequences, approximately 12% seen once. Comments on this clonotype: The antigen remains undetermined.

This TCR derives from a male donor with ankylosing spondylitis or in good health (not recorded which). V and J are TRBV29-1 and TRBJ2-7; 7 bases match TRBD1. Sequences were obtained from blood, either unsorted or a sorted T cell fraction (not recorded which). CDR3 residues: CSVEIWDSHPRGTYEQYF. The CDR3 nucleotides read TGCAGCGTTGAAATATGGGACAGCCATCCAAGAGGAACCTACGAGCAGTACTTC.